The rows below give T cell receptor beta chains drawn from one sample of a study of HIV-infected patients and healthy controls. TCRdb reanalysed the 5' RACE reads using MiXCR and keeps one entry per CDR3 protein. Counted here are 10,000 to 15,000 distinct CDR3 sequences, about a tenth occurring once; the ten biggest clones make up about 6%. Material for sequencing was blood. The receptor set was obtained from an adult in good health. Both conserved end residues are part of each CDR3. Fields, in order: clone size, V gene, J gene, D gene, CDR3 length, CDR3 protein, CDR3 DNA. The D gene is left open where the match is weak. The size of a clone is reported for some rows only, either as once, few or many, or as a class for expanded clones.

clone size: -; V gene: TRBV5-1; J gene: TRBJ2-2; D gene: TRBD1; CDR3 length: 16; CDR3 protein: CASSSRDRANTGELFF; CDR3 DNA: TGCGCCAGCAGCTCCCGGGACAGGGCGAACACCGGGGAGCTGTTTTTT
clone size: many; V gene: TRBV24-1; J gene: TRBJ2-5; D gene: -; CDR3 length: 14; CDR3 protein: CATSDPAEQETQYF; CDR3 DNA: TGTGCCACCAGTGATCCAGCGGAGCAAGAGACCCAGTACTTC
clone size: many; V gene: TRBV7-8; J gene: TRBJ2-2; D gene: TRBD2; CDR3 length: 15; CDR3 protein: CASSRLAGNTGELFF; CDR3 DNA: TGTGCCAGCAGCCGACTAGCGGGGAACACCGGGGAGCTGTTTTTT
clone size: -; V gene: TRBV3-1; J gene: TRBJ2-1; D gene: TRBD2; CDR3 length: 16; CDR3 protein: CASSQERLAGPNEQFF; CDR3 DNA: TGTGCCAGCAGCCAAGAGAGGCTAGCGGGTCCAAATGAGCAGTTCTTC
clone size: many; V gene: TRBV5-1; J gene: TRBJ1-1; D gene: -; CDR3 length: 15; CDR3 protein: CASSQEPRGYTEAFF; CDR3 DNA: TGCGCCAGCAGCCAAGAGCCGAGGGGATACACTGAAGCTTTCTTT
clone size: medium-sized; V gene: TRBV29-1; J gene: TRBJ1-1; D gene: -; CDR3 length: 11; CDR3 protein: CSASEAPGAFF; CDR3 DNA: TGCAGCGCCTCGGAGGCACCTGGAGCTTTCTTT
clone size: many; V gene: TRBV28; J gene: TRBJ2-7; D gene: -; CDR3 length: 13; CDR3 protein: CASGIAVSYEQYF; CDR3 DNA: TGTGCCAGCGGGATAGCGGTGTCCTACGAGCAGTACTTC
clone size: -; V gene: TRBV7-2; J gene: TRBJ2-7; D gene: -; CDR3 length: 13; CDR3 protein: CASSERTAYEQYF; CDR3 DNA: TGTGCCAGCAGCGAAAGGACAGCCTACGAGCAGTACTTC
clone size: many; V gene: TRBV18; J gene: TRBJ1-1; D gene: TRBD1; CDR3 length: 12; CDR3 protein: CASSDRDRFAFF; CDR3 DNA: TGTGCCAGCTCAGACCGGGACAGGTTTGCTTTCTTT
clone size: -; V gene: TRBV20-1; J gene: TRBJ2-3; D gene: TRBD2; CDR3 length: 17; CDR3 protein: CSARGGGSSGLLDTQYF; CDR3 DNA: TGCAGTGCTAGGGGGGGTGGGTCTAGCGGGTTGTTGGATACGCAGTATTTT
clone size: -; V gene: TRBV12-3/TRBV12-4; J gene: TRBJ1-5; D gene: -; CDR3 length: 13; CDR3 protein: CASTPGSNQPQHF; CDR3 DNA: TGTGCCAGCACCCCCGGCAGCAATCAGCCCCAGCATTTT
clone size: -; V gene: TRBV5-4; J gene: TRBJ1-6; D gene: -; CDR3 length: 14; CDR3 protein: CATRTGPENSPLHF; CDR3 DNA: TGTGCCACCCGTACAGGTCCGGAAAATTCACCCCTCCACTTT
clone size: many; V gene: TRBV4-1; J gene: TRBJ2-7; D gene: -; CDR3 length: 14; CDR3 protein: CASSLGPPIWEQYF; CDR3 DNA: TGCGCCAGCAGCCTAGGGCCCCCTATCTGGGAGCAGTACTTC
clone size: many; V gene: TRBV15; J gene: TRBJ1-2; D gene: -; CDR3 length: 15; CDR3 protein: CATSYPGTPRNGYTF; CDR3 DNA: TGTGCCACCAGTTACCCCGGGACCCCAAGGAATGGCTACACCTTC
clone size: many; V gene: TRBV6-1; J gene: TRBJ2-3; D gene: -; CDR3 length: 15; CDR3 protein: CASSLLAASTDTQYF; CDR3 DNA: TGTGCCAGCAGCCTCCTAGCTGCTAGCACAGATACGCAGTATTTT
clone size: few; V gene: TRBV10-2; J gene: TRBJ1-1; D gene: TRBD1; CDR3 length: 15; CDR3 protein: CASSDVGQGNTEAFF; CDR3 DNA: TGCGCCAGCAGTGATGTTGGACAGGGTAATACTGAAGCTTTCTTT
clone size: many; V gene: TRBV30; J gene: TRBJ1-1; D gene: -; CDR3 length: 11; CDR3 protein: CAWSEGRRAFF; CDR3 DNA: TGTGCCTGGAGTGAAGGACGGCGAGCTTTCTTT
clone size: -; V gene: TRBV7-2; J gene: TRBJ2-1; D gene: -; CDR3 length: 15; CDR3 protein: CASSSQAPAYNEQFF; CDR3 DNA: TGTGCCAGCAGCAGTCAGGCGCCGGCCTACAATGAGCAGTTCTTC
clone size: medium-sized; V gene: TRBV3-1; J gene: TRBJ2-1; D gene: TRBD2; CDR3 length: 15; CDR3 protein: CASSQGSGSNNEQFF; CDR3 DNA: TGTGCCAGCAGCCAAGGTAGCGGGAGTAATAATGAGCAGTTCTTC
clone size: medium-sized; V gene: TRBV7-2; J gene: TRBJ2-3; D gene: -; CDR3 length: 13; CDR3 protein: CASSLRAPDTQYF; CDR3 DNA: TGTGCCAGCAGCTTACGGGCACCAGATACGCAGTATTTT
clone size: medium-sized; V gene: TRBV4-1; J gene: TRBJ2-7; D gene: -; CDR3 length: 15; CDR3 protein: CASSQDWRGWGEQYF; CDR3 DNA: TGCGCCAGCAGCCAAGATTGGAGGGGATGGGGCGAGCAGTACTTC
clone size: few; V gene: TRBV6-1; J gene: TRBJ1-5; D gene: -; CDR3 length: 12; CDR3 protein: CASSELPQPQHF; CDR3 DNA: TGTGCCAGCAGTGAATTGCCTCAGCCCCAGCATTTT
clone size: -; V gene: TRBV3-1; J gene: TRBJ1-1; D gene: TRBD1; CDR3 length: 13; CDR3 protein: CASSLSGGQGAFF; CDR3 DNA: TGTGCCAGCAGCCTTTCAGGAGGACAGGGGGCTTTCTTT
clone size: medium-sized; V gene: TRBV7-3; J gene: TRBJ1-6; D gene: -; CDR3 length: 14; CDR3 protein: CASSAQLGNSPLHF; CDR3 DNA: TGTGCCAGCAGCGCCCAGTTGGGTAATTCACCCCTCCACTTT
clone size: medium-sized; V gene: TRBV5-1; J gene: TRBJ2-3; D gene: TRBD2; CDR3 length: 14; CDR3 protein: CASSLGTMADTQYF; CDR3 DNA: TGCGCCAGCAGCTTAGGGACTATGGCAGATACGCAGTATTTT
clone size: -; V gene: TRBV5-6; J gene: TRBJ2-1; D gene: TRBD1; CDR3 length: 15; CDR3 protein: CASRTGTGSYNEQFF; CDR3 DNA: TGTGCCAGCAGGACCGGGACAGGTTCCTACAATGAGCAGTTCTTC
clone size: medium-sized; V gene: TRBV14; J gene: TRBJ1-1; D gene: -; CDR3 length: 13; CDR3 protein: CASSQVSGTEAFF; CDR3 DNA: TGTGCCAGCAGCCAAGTGTCCGGCACTGAAGCTTTCTTT
clone size: -; V gene: TRBV7-2; J gene: TRBJ2-3; D gene: -; CDR3 length: 12; CDR3 protein: CASSPWADTQYF; CDR3 DNA: TGTGCCAGCAGCCCCTGGGCAGATACGCAGTATTTT
clone size: -; V gene: TRBV7-8; J gene: TRBJ2-3; D gene: TRBD2; CDR3 length: 15; CDR3 protein: CASSHSSGPPDTQYF; CDR3 DNA: TGTGCCAGCAGCCACTCTAGCGGGCCCCCAGATACGCAGTATTTT